This T cell receptor (beta chain) was observed in a study of vaccination and CD4 T cells after COVID-19. Study-level information: Cells were stimulated with overlapping spike peptide pools from SARS-CoV-2, HCoV-NL63, HCoV-OC43 and HCoV-229E.

Per the germline V gene, CDR1 is MNHNS and CDR2 is SASEGT. With V trimmed by 8 bases and J by 8 bases, 8 bases remained unmatched. The CDR3 runs 12 residues. Treatment indicated: roughly nine-day PBMC culture with coronavirus spike peptide pools or control peptides (ViraFEST assay). An Oncomine TCR Beta short-read assay was used to sequence the DNA from cultured CD4+ T cells. TCRdb itself ran the PCR reads through MiXCR, one entry per CDR3 protein. The sample holds some 10,000 distinct CDR3 sequences, 59% seen once. Study findings and constraints: Investigators enrolled relatively few convalescent patients and included no early post-infection timepoints.

About this clonotype: Its antigen remains unidentified.

The sequence was collected from a human donor who had recovered from COVID-19. The sample was CD4+ T cells from blood, cultured in vitro. This sequence joins TRBV6-1 and TRBJ1-2; 7 nucleotides match TRBD1. CDR3 residues: CASRGTAQGYTF. CDR3 nucleotides: TGTGCCAGCCGAGGGACAGCGCAGGGCTACACCTTC.